Listed here are 3 T cell receptor beta chains from one sample, sequenced in a study of PD-1 and CTLA-4 blockade in melanoma. Method: immunoSEQ multiplex PCR; TCRdb's copy keeps in-frame clones and lacks some. The sample holds tens of thousands of clones; approximately 90% are singletons and the top ten take 6.5% to 9.5%. Material: CD8+ T cells from peripheral blood, obtained from a patient given anti-PD-1 treatment. The receptors shown here come from a human donor with melanoma.

This chain joins TRBV6-1 and TRBJ1-2, with a possible D match to TRBD1 (5 bases). This CDR3 is built from 14 residues. V was cut by 2 bases and J by 2 bases, with 9 bases left in between. The germline V gene encodes CDR1 MNHNS and CDR2 SASEGT. In nucleotides, the CDR3 is TGTGCCAGCAGTGAAAGCAAGGGGAACTATGGCTACACCTTC. This encodes CASSESKGNYGYTF.

The chain combines TRBV7-3 with TRBJ2-1; D remains ambiguous. The V and J ends lost 5 bases and 12 bases respectively, with 20 bases between them. The CDR3 has 14 amino acids. Germline CDR1 SGHTA, CDR2 FQGTGA. The DNA for the CDR3 is TGTGCCAGCAGCCCCGGGCCTGAAGGAATTGGGCAGTTCTTC. Translated: CASSPGPEGIGQFF. The entire variable domain, with the rest obtained from reference TRBV7-3 and TRBJ2-1, is as follows: GAGVSQTPSNKVTEKGKYVELRCDPISGHTALYWYRQSLGQGPEFLIYFQGTGAADDSGLPNDRFFAVRPEGSVSTLKIQRTERGDSAVYLCASSPGPEGIGQFFGPGTRLTVL.

This chain connects TRBV4-2 to TRBJ2-2; maybe TRBD1 (6 bases). Germline CDR1 reads LGHNA; CDR2 reads YNFKEQ. Trimming left V 3 bases short and J 1 base short, with 9 bases between. This CDR3 is 15 amino acids long. As DNA, the CDR3 is TGTGCCAGCAGCCAGAAGACAGGGAACACCGGGGAGCTGTTTTTT. Translating it yields CASSQKTGNTGELFF.